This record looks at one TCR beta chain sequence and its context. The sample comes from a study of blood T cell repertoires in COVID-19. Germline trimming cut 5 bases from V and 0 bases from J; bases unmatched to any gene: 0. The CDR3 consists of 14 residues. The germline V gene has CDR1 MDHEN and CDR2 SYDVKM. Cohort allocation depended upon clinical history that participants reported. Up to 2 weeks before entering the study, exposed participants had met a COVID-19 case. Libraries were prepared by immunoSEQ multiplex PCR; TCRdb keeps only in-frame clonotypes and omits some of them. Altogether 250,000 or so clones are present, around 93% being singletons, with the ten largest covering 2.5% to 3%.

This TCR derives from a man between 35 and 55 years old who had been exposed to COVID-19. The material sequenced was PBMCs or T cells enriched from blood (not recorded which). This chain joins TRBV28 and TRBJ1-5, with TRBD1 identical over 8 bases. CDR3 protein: CASSDRGSNQPQHF. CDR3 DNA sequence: TGTGCCAGCAGTGACAGGGGTAGCAATCAGCCCCAGCATTTT.